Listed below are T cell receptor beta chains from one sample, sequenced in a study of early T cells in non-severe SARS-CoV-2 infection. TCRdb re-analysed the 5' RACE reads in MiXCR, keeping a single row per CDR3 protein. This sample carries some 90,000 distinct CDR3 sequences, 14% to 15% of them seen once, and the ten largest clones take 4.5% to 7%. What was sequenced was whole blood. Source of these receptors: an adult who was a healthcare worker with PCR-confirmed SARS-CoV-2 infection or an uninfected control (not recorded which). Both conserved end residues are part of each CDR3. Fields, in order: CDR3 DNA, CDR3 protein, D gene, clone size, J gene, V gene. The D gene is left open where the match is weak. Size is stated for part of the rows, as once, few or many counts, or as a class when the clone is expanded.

TGTGCCACCAGCAGAGATAGGGCCCTGCAGTTCTTC	CATSRDRALQFF	NA	NA	TRBJ2-1	TRBV15
TGTGCCAGCAGCAAAAACAGAGGAGCTTTCTTT	CASSKNRGAFF	NA	few	TRBJ1-1	TRBV6-2/TRBV6-3
TGCAGTGCAACCGGGACTAGTTATACCAATGAGCAGTTCTTC	CSATGTSYTNEQFF	TRBD2	NA	TRBJ2-1	TRBV20-1
TGTGCCAGCTTTGGAGGGCCGTACAATGAGCAGTTCTTC	CASFGGPYNEQFF	NA	NA	TRBJ2-1	TRBV7-9
TGTGCCAGCAGTCCCCGTCTAGCGGGAGCCCACAATGAGCAGTTCTTC	CASSPRLAGAHNEQFF	TRBD2	NA	TRBJ2-1	TRBV27
TGTGCCAGCAGGGAGACGGATACCTACGAGCAGTACTTC	CASRETDTYEQYF	NA	NA	TRBJ2-7	TRBV28
TGTGTCAGCAGCCCCCGAGCGCAAGAGACCCAGTACTTC	CVSSPRAQETQYF	NA	NA	TRBJ2-5	TRBV5-4
TGTGCCAGCAGTGACCACGAGCAGTACTTC	CASSDHEQYF	NA	few	TRBJ2-7	TRBV28
TGTGCCAGCAGCGTAGACAGGTTCCAAGAGACCCAGTACTTC	CASSVDRFQETQYF	NA	NA	TRBJ2-5	TRBV9
TGTGCCAGCAGCCAAAACCCGGGACACACAACTAATGAAAAACTGTTTTTT	CASSQNPGHTTNEKLFF	NA	NA	TRBJ1-4	TRBV7-8
TGTGCCAGCAGCCAAGCGCCACCTAGCGGGACCTACAATGAGCAGTTCTTC	CASSQAPPSGTYNEQFF	TRBD2	few	TRBJ2-1	TRBV3-1
TGCGCCAGCAGCTTGGAAGGGGGACAGGCGGCAGGAGCTTTCTTT	CASSLEGGQAAGAFF	TRBD1	few	TRBJ1-1	TRBV5-1
TGCAGCGTTGGTGCAACAACTAATGAAAAACTGTTTTTT	CSVGATTNEKLFF	NA	few	TRBJ1-4	TRBV29-1
TGTGCCATCAGTGAGGGGACAGGGACAGATACGCAGTATTTT	CAISEGTGTDTQYF	TRBD1	NA	TRBJ2-3	TRBV10-3
TGTGCCAGCAGTTACTCCCCGGGACTAGCGGCATACAATGAGCAGTTCTTC	CASSYSPGLAAYNEQFF	TRBD2	few	TRBJ2-1	TRBV6-5
TGCAGTGCTAGCCGCGGGAGGGCCATAGATACGCAGTATTTT	CSASRGRAIDTQYF	TRBD2	NA	TRBJ2-3	TRBV20-1
TGCGCCAGCAGTGACCGGACTAGCGGGAGCAACCCCTACAATGAGCAGTTCTTC	CASSDRTSGSNPYNEQFF	TRBD2	many	TRBJ2-1	TRBV10-1
TGTGCCAGTAGTGCCCTTGGGCGGGAGGTACACCGGTCCTACAATGAGCAGTTCTTC	CASSALGREVHRSYNEQFF	TRBD2	few	TRBJ2-1	TRBV19
TGTGCCAGCAGCTTTGGGATTACATGGCGGGGCCAAGAGACCCAGTACTTC	CASSFGITWRGQETQYF	NA	few	TRBJ2-5	TRBV11-2
TGTGCCAGCAGTTTGGCCCAGAGCACAGATACGCAGTATTTT	CASSLAQSTDTQYF	NA	NA	TRBJ2-3	TRBV28
TGTGCCAGCAGAGAGGCGGCCGGGACCTCCTACAATGAGCAGTTCTTC	CASREAAGTSYNEQFF	NA	NA	TRBJ2-1	TRBV6-1
TGTGCCAGCAAAGGGAGGACAGAATACTACGAGCAGTACTTC	CASKGRTEYYEQYF	NA	NA	TRBJ2-7	TRBV2
TGTGCCAGCAACTGGGGCGGGAGTACCGGGGAGCTGTTTTTT	CASNWGGSTGELFF	TRBD2	NA	TRBJ2-2	TRBV9
TGTGCCAGCAGTTCGGGGACTGAAGCTTTCTTT	CASSSGTEAFF	NA	many	TRBJ1-1	TRBV7-9
TGTGCCAGCAGCGTAGGAACAGGGGTATCCTACAATGAGCAGTTCTTC	CASSVGTGVSYNEQFF	TRBD1	NA	TRBJ2-1	TRBV9
TGTGCCAGCGGTTCGGGACAGGCCCTCTACGAGCAGTACTTC	CASGSGQALYEQYF	TRBD1	few	TRBJ2-7	TRBV28
TGTGCCAGCAGCTTCGGGCAGGGAGGCGAAAAACTGTTTTTT	CASSFGQGGEKLFF	NA	few	TRBJ1-4	TRBV5-4
TGCAGTGCTCAACTAGCGCCCTACGAGCAGTACTTC	CSAQLAPYEQYF	TRBD2	many	TRBJ2-7	TRBV20-1
TGCGCCAGCAGTGAAGCTAGCGGGGCCAATGAGCAGTTCTTC	CASSEASGANEQFF	TRBD2	many	TRBJ2-1	TRBV10-2
TGTGCCAGCAGCTTAGACGGGGATACGCAGTATTTT	CASSLDGDTQYF	NA	NA	TRBJ2-3	TRBV7-9
TGCGCCAGCAGGGGGACTTCGAACACCGGGGAGCTGTTTTTT	CASRGTSNTGELFF	NA	few	TRBJ2-2	TRBV4-1
TGTGCCAGCAGCGTAGGAGGGGCGAACACTGAAGCTTTCTTT	CASSVGGANTEAFF	NA	NA	TRBJ1-1	TRBV9
TGCAGTGTTGGATATAGCAATCAGCCCCAGCATTTT	CSVGYSNQPQHF	NA	NA	TRBJ1-5	TRBV20-1
TGTGCCAGCACCTCCTTAGGCTTTCAGTTCTTC	CASTSLGFQFF	NA	few	TRBJ2-1	TRBV7-2
TGTGCCAGCAGCCTCCCCCCCCAGGACGAGCAGTACTTC	CASSLPPQDEQYF	NA	NA	TRBJ2-7	TRBV6-6
TGTGCCAGCAGCTTAAGGCCCGGACTTAGCTCCTACGAGCAGTACTTC	CASSLRPGLSSYEQYF	NA	few	TRBJ2-7	TRBV7-2
TGTGCCAGCAGCTTAAGGGCAGATACGCAGTATTTT	CASSLRADTQYF	NA	many	TRBJ2-3	TRBV7-8
TGCAGTGCTGGAGCGGGAGGGCCTAAAGATACGCAGTATTTT	CSAGAGGPKDTQYF	TRBD2	few	TRBJ2-3	TRBV20-1
TGTGCCAGCAGCGGACAGGGTCCGGCCAAAAACATTCAGTACTTC	CASSGQGPAKNIQYF	NA	NA	TRBJ2-4	TRBV3-2
TGTGCCAGCAGCTTACTCCGGTCAGAGCAGTACTTC	CASSLLRSEQYF	NA	few	TRBJ2-7	TRBV7-9
TGTGCCAGCAGCTTCGACGGGGGAAACACCATATATTTT	CASSFDGGNTIYF	NA	NA	TRBJ1-3	TRBV7-9
TGCAGTGTGGGGACGTATGCATACGAGCAGTACTTC	CSVGTYAYEQYF	NA	NA	TRBJ2-7	TRBV20-1
TGCAGTGCTTCGCCTTATGAGACCCAGTACTTC	CSASPYETQYF	NA	few	TRBJ2-5	TRBV20-1
TGTGCCAGCAGCTTAACAATAGTCACTGAAGCTTTCTTT	CASSLTIVTEAFF	NA	NA	TRBJ1-1	TRBV7-9
TGCGCCAGCGGCATGGACCCGGGACAGGGAGATCAGCCCCAGCATTTT	CASGMDPGQGDQPQHF	TRBD1	few	TRBJ1-5	TRBV23-1
TGCGCCAGCAGCCAAGATAGTAGCGGGGCTTACAATGAGCAGTTCTTC	CASSQDSSGAYNEQFF	TRBD2	NA	TRBJ2-1	TRBV4-1
TGTGCCACCTACAGCAACACTGAAGCTTTCTTT	CATYSNTEAFF	NA	NA	TRBJ1-1	TRBV28
TGCAGTGCTAGATCGGGGGAATACACTGAAGCTTTCTTT	CSARSGEYTEAFF	NA	many	TRBJ1-1	TRBV20-1
TGTGCCAGCAGCCAAGATCGCCTAGCGGGCCTCTACAATGAGCAGTTCTTC	CASSQDRLAGLYNEQFF	TRBD2	once	TRBJ2-1	TRBV14
TGTGCCAGCAGCTCGGGTAGTAGCGGGACCAATGAGCAGTTCTTC	CASSSGSSGTNEQFF	TRBD2	NA	TRBJ2-1	TRBV7-6
TGTGCCAGCAGTTACACCGGGACAGGGGAGGAGTACTTC	CASSYTGTGEEYF	TRBD1	few	TRBJ2-7	TRBV6-5
TGTGCCAGCAGGCTCACTTATAGCAGGCGCGGGAATGAGCAGTACTTC	CASRLTYSRRGNEQYF	NA	NA	TRBJ2-7	TRBV6-2/TRBV6-3
TGTGCCAGCAGCTCGCGGACTAGCGGACGCAATGAGCAGTTCTTC	CASSSRTSGRNEQFF	TRBD2	few	TRBJ2-1	TRBV7-3
TGTGCCTGGAGTCGAACCTCACCCTCAGAGACCCAGTACTTC	CAWSRTSPSETQYF	NA	many	TRBJ2-5	TRBV30
TGTGCCTGGAGTGTACAGTGGCCAGGGGGCTCCTATAATTCACCCCTCCACTTT	CAWSVQWPGGSYNSPLHF	TRBD1	few	TRBJ1-6	TRBV30
TGTGCCATCAGTGAACCCCCGACCCAGTACTTC	CAISEPPTQYF	NA	few	TRBJ2-5	TRBV10-3
TGTGCTAGTGGACTCTCCTACAATGAGCAGTTCTTC	CASGLSYNEQFF	NA	few	TRBJ2-1	TRBV12-5
TGTGCCAGCAGTGAACGACGGGGGAATCGGGACAATGAGCAGTTCTTC	CASSERRGNRDNEQFF	NA	few	TRBJ2-1	TRBV25-1